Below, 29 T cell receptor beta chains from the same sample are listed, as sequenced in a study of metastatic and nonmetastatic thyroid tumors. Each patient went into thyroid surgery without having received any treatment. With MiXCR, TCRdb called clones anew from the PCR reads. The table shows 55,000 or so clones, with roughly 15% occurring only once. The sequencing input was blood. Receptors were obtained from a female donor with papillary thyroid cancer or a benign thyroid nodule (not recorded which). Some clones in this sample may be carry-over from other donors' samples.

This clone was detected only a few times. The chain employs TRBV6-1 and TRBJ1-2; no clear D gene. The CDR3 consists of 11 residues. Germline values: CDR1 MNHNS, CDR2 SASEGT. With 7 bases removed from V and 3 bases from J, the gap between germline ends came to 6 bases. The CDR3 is CASIVYYGYTF. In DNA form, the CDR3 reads TGTGCCAGCATTGTCTACTATGGCTACACCTTC.

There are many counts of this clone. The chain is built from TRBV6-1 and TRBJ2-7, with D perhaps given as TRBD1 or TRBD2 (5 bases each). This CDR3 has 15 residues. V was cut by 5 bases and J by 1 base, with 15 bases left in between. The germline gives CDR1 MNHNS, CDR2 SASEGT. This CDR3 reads CASSKSGTESYEQYF. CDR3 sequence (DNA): TGTGCCAGCAGTAAATCCGGGACGGAATCCTACGAGCAGTACTTC.

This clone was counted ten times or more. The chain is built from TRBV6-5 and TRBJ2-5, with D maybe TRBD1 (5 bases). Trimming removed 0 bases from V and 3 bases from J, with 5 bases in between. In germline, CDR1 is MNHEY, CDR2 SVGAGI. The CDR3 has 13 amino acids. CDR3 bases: TGTGCCAGCAGTTACTCGACAGAAGAGACCCAGTACTTC. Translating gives CASSYSTEETQYF.

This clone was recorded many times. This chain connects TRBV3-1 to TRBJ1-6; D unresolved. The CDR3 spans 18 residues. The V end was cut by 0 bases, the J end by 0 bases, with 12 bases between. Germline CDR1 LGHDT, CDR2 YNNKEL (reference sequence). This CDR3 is CASSQDPPRSSYNSPLHF. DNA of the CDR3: TGTGCCAGCAGCCAAGACCCACCTCGGAGCTCCTATAATTCACCCCTCCACTTT. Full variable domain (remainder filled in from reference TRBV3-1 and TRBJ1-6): DTAVSQTPKYLVTQMGNDKSIKCEQNLGHDTMYWYKQDSKKFLKIMFSYNNKELIINETVPNRFSPKSPDKAHLNLHINSLELGDSAVYFCASSQDPPRSSYNSPLHFGNGTRLTVT.

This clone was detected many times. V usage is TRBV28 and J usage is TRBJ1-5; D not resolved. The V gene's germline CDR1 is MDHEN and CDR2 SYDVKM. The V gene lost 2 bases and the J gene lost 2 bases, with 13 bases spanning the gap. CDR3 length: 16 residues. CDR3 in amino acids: CASSLKAWFGNQPQHF. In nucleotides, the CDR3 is TGTGCCAGCAGTTTAAAGGCCTGGTTCGGCAATCAGCCCCAGCATTTT.

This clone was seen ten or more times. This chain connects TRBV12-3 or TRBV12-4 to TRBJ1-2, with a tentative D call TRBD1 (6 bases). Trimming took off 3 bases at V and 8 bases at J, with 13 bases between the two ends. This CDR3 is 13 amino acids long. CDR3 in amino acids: CASSLGARGGYTF. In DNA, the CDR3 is TGTGCCAGCAGTTTGGGGGCCCGGGGGGGCTACACCTTC.

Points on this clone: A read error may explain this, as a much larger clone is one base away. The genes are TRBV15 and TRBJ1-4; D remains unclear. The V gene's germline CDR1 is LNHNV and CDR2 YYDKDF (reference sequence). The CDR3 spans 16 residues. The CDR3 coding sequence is TGTGCCACCAGCAGAATGCGCCTGTCTGAGCCCGAAAAAATGTTTTTT. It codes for CATSRMRLSEPEKMFF.

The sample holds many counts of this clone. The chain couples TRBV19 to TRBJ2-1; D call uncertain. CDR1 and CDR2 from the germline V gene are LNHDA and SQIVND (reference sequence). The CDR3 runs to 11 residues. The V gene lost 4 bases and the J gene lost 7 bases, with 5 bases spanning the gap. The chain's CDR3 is CASSRGNEQFF. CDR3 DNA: TGTGCCAGTAGTAGGGGTAATGAGCAGTTCTTC.

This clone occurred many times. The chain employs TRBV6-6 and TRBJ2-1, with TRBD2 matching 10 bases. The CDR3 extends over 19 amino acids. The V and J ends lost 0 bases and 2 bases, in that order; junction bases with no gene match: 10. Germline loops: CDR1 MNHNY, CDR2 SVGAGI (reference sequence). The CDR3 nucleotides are TGTGCCAGCAGTTACTCCGGGACTAGCGAACGATTGGCCTACAATGAGCAGTTCTTC. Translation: CASSYSGTSERLAYNEQFF.

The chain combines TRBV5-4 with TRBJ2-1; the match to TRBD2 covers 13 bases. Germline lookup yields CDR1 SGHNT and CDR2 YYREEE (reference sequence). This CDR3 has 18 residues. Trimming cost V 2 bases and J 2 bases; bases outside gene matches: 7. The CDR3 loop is CASSFNGLAGAPYNEQFF. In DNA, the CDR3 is TGTGCCAGCAGCTTCAATGGACTAGCGGGAGCCCCCTACAATGAGCAGTTCTTC. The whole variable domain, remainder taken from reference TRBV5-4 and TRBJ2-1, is ETGVTQSPTHLIKTRGQQVTLRCSSQSGHNTVSWYQQALGQGPQFIFQYYREEENGRGNFPPRFSGLQFPNYSSELNVNALELDDSALYLCASSFNGLAGAPYNEQFFGPGTRLTVL.

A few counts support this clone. The CDR3 protein is CASKVFEQFF. The CDR3 nucleotides are TGTGCCAGCAAGGTTTTTGAGCAGTTCTTC. The chain joins TRBV2 to TRBJ2-1; D is undetermined. CDR1 SNHLY and CDR2 FYNNEI come from the germline V gene. Trimming shortened V by 7 bases and J by 9 bases, and 7 bases separated the two germline ends. CDR3 length: 10 residues.

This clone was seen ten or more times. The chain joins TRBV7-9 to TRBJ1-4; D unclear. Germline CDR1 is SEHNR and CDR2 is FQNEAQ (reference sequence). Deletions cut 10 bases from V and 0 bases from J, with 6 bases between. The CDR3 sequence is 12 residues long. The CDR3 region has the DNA TGTGCCACCCAAGCAACTAATGAAAAACTGTTTTTT. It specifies CATQATNEKLFF.

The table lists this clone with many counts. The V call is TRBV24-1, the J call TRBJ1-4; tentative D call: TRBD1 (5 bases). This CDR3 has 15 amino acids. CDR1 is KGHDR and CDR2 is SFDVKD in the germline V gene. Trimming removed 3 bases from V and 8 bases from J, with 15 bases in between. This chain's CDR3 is CATSDPGREGEKLFF. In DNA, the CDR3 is TGTGCCACCAGTGATCCAGGCAGGGAGGGCGAAAAACTGTTTTTT.

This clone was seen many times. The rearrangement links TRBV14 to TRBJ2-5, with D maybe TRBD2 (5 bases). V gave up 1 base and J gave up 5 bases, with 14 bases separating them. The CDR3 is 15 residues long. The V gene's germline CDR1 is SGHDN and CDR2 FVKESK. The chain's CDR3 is CASSQVMGARETQYF. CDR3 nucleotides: TGTGCCAGCAGCCAAGTGATGGGAGCGAGGGAGACCCAGTACTTC.

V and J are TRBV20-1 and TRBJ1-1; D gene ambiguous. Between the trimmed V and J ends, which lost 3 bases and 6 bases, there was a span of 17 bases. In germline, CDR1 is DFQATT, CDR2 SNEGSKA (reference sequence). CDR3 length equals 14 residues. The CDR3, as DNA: TGCAGTGCTAGTGAGGTAACCCCATGGTCTGAAGCTTTCTTT. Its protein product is CSASEVTPWSEAFF.

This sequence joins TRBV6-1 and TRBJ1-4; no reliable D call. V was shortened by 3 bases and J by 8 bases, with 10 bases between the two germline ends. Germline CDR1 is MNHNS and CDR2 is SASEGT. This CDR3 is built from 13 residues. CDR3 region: CASSESEGEKLFF. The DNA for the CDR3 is TGTGCCAGCAGTGAGTCGGAAGGAGAAAAACTGTTTTTT.

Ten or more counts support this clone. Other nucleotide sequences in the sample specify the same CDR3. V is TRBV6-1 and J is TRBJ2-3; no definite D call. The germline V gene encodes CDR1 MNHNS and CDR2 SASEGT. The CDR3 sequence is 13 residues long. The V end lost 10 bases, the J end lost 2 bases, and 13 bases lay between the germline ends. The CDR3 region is CATKRENTDTQYF. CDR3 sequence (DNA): TGTGCCACCAAGCGAGAAAACACAGATACGCAGTATTTT.

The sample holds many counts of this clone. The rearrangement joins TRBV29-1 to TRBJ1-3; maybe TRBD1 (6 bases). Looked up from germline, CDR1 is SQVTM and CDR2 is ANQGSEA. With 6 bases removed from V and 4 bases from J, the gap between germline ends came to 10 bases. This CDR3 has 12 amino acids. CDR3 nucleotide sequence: TGCAGCGTCGACGGACAGGGAAACACCATATATTTT. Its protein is CSVDGQGNTIYF.

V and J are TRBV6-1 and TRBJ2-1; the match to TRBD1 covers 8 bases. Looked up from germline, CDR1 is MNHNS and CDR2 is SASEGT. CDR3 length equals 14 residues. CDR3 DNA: TGTGCGGGGGAGTCCGGACAGGGCGGGCATGAGCAGTTCTTC. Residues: CAGESGQGGHEQFF.

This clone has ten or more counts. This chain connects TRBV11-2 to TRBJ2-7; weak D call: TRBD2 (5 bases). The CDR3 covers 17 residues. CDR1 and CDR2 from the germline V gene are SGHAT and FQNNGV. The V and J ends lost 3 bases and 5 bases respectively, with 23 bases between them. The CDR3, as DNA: TGTGCCAGCAGCTTGGAGGTATGGAACTCCCTTAGGGACGAGCAGTACTTC. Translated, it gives CASSLEVWNSLRDEQYF.

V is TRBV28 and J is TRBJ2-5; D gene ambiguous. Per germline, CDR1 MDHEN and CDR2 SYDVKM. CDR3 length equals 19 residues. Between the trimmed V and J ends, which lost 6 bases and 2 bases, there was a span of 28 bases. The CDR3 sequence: CASSVYTGARKLRQETQYF. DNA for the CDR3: TGTGCCAGCAGCGTATACACGGGCGCGAGAAAACTTAGACAAGAGACCCAGTACTTC.

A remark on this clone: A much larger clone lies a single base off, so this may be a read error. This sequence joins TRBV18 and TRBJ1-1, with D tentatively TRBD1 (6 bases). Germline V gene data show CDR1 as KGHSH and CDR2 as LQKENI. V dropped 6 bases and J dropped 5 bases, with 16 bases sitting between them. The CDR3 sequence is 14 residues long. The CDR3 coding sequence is TGTGCCAGCTCGCCTTCAGGGGCTGTTACTGAAGCTTTCTTT. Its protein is CASSPSGAVTEAFF.

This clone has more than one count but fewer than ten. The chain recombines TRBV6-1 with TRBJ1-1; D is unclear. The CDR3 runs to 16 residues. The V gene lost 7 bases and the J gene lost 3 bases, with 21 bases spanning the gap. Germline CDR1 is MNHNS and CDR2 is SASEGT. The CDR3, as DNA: TGTGCCAGCATCAACACCTTAAAGGAGGTGGACACTGAAGCTTTCTTT. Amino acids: CASINTLKEVDTEAFF.

The CDR3 reads CSARPHSGTVNTIYF. CDR3 nucleotides: TGCAGTGCTAGACCCCACAGCGGAACTGTAAACACCATATATTTT. The chain joins TRBV20-1 to TRBJ1-3; the D is unclear. V shed 2 bases and J shed 6 bases, with 17 bases lying between them. Germline-derived CDR1 and CDR2 are DFQATT and SNEGSKA (reference sequence). This CDR3 has 15 amino acids.

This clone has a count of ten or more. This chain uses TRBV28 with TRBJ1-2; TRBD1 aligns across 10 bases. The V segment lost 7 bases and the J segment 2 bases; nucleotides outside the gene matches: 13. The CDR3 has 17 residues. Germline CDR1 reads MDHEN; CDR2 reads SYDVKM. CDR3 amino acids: CASKSHDRGHSNYGYTF. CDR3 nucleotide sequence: TGTGCCAGCAAGAGCCACGACAGGGGGCATTCGAACTATGGCTACACCTTC.

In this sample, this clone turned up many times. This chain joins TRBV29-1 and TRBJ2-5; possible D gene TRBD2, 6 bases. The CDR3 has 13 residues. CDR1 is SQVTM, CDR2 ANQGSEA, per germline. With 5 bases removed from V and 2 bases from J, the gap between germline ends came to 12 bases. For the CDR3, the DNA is TGCAGCGTTCCCCGGGAGAATCAAGAGACCCAGTACTTC. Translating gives CSVPRENQETQYF.

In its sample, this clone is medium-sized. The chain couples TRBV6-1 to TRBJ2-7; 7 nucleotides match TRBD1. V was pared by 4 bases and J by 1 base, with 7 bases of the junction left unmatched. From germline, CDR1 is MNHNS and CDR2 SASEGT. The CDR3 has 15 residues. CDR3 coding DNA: TGTGCCAGCAGTGGAACCCGGGACAGTTCCTACGAGCAGTACTTC. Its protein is CASSGTRDSSYEQYF.

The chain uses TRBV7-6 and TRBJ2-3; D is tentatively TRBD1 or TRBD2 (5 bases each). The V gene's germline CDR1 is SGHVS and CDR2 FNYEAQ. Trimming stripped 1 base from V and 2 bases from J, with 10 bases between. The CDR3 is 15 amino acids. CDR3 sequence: CASSLGGPVTDTQYF. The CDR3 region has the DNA TGTGCCAGCAGCTTAGGGGGACCCGTCACAGATACGCAGTATTTT.

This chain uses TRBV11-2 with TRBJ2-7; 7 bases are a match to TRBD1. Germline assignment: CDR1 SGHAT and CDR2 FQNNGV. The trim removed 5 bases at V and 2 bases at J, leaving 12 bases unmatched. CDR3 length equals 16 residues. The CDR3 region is CASSRLDRVGTYEQYF. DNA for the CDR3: TGTGCCAGCAGCCGACTCGACAGGGTCGGAACCTACGAGCAGTACTTC.